The 8 T cell receptor beta chains below come from one sample, sequenced in a study of blood T cell repertoires in COVID-19. Clones were read by immunoSEQ multiplex PCR, and TCRdb kept only the in-frame ones, dropping some. The sample holds 95,000 to 150,000 clones, 84% seen once. Sequencing was carried out using PBMCs or T cells enriched from blood (not recorded which). These receptors came from a woman in her twenties or thirties who had recovered from COVID-19.

V is TRBV2 and J is TRBJ1-5; D not resolved. V was clipped by 0 bases and J by 3 bases, with 12 bases between them. Germline V gene sequence: CDR1 SNHLY, CDR2 FYNNEI. The CDR3 loop spans 16 amino acids. CDR3 sequence reads: CASSEAGVRINQPQHF. CDR3 sequence (DNA): TGTGCCAGCAGTGAAGCCGGGGTACGGATCAATCAGCCCCAGCATTTT.

The V gene is TRBV18, the J gene TRBJ2-5; D call uncertain. There are 13 residues in the CDR3. Germline CDR1 reads KGHSH; CDR2 reads LQKENI. With 0 bases removed from V and 5 bases from J, the gap between germline ends came to 7 bases. This CDR3 is CASSPPPQETQYF. DNA for the CDR3: TGTGCCAGCTCACCACCCCCTCAGGAGACCCAGTACTTC. Based on the CDR3 plus reference TRBV18 and TRBJ2-5, the full variable domain is NAGVMQNPRHLVRRRGQEARLRCSPMKGHSHVYWYRQLPEEGLKFMVYLQKENIIDESGMPKERFSAEFPKEGPSILRIQQVVRGDSAAYFCASSPPPQETQYFGPGTRLLVL.

The chain couples TRBV10-3 to TRBJ2-7, with a tentative D call TRBD2 (6 bases). The germline CDR1 and CDR2 sequences are ENHRY and SYGVKD. The V and J ends lost 11 bases and 5 bases respectively, with 16 bases between them. The CDR3 loop spans 12 amino acids. Written as DNA, the CDR3 is TGTGCCGCCCGGGGGTCAGGACACGAGCAGTACTTC. It encodes CAARGSGHEQYF.

The chain has TRBV19 and TRBJ1-2; D unresolved. The V gene lost 6 bases and the J gene lost 4 bases, with 12 bases spanning the gap. The CDR3 is made up of 13 amino acids. CDR1 is LNHDA and CDR2 is SQIVND in the germline V gene (reference sequence). The CDR3 nucleotides are TGTGCCAGTAGAAGCGGTCAGTCCTATGGCTACACCTTC. This translates into CASRSGQSYGYTF. The variable domain in full, completed from reference TRBV19 and TRBJ1-2, reads DGGITQSPKYLFRKEGQNVTLSCEQNLNHDAMYWYRQDPGQGLRLIYYSQIVNDFQKGDIAEGYSVSREKKESFPLTVTSAQKNPTAFYLCASRSGQSYGYTFGSGTRLTVV.

The J gene is TRBJ1-3, the V gene TRBV16, with unresolved D. The germline gives CDR1 KGHSY, CDR2 FQNENV. V was clipped by 2 bases and J by 0 bases, with 8 bases between them. The CDR3 is made up of 15 amino acids. CDR3 residues: CASSQNRVSGNTIYF. The CDR3 region has the DNA TGTGCCAGCAGCCAAAACAGAGTCTCTGGAAACACCATATATTTT. The variable domain in full, with the rest retrieved from reference TRBV16 and TRBJ1-3, is GEEVAQTPKHLVRGEGQKAKLYCAPIKGHSYVFWYQQVLKNEFKFLISFQNENVFDETGMPKERFSAKCLPNSPCSLEIQATKLEDSAVYFCASSQNRVSGNTIYFGEGSWLTVV.

V is TRBV27 and J is TRBJ2-7, with D maybe TRBD1 (6 bases). V was cut by 4 bases and J by 1 base, with 11 bases left in between. In germline, CDR1 is MNHEY, CDR2 SMNVEV (reference sequence). CDR3 length: 14 residues. CDR3 residues: CASSWTDGSYEQYF. Here the CDR3 DNA reads TGTGCCAGCAGTTGGACAGACGGTTCCTACGAGCAGTACTTC.

The chain has TRBV28 and TRBJ2-7, with 13 positions matching TRBD2. Per germline, CDR1 MDHEN and CDR2 SYDVKM. The CDR3 is made up of 14 amino acids. Unmatched junction bases numbered 6, after V lost 6 bases and J lost 7 bases. DNA of the CDR3: TGTGCCAGCAGAACTAGCGGGAGGGTGTTTGAGCAGTACTTC. Protein sequence: CASRTSGRVFEQYF.

This clone has just a few counts. The chain recombines TRBV27 with TRBJ2-7; TRBD2 matches at 12 bases. CDR3 length equals 16 residues. Trimming at V came to 4 bases and at J to 3 bases, leaving 7 bases not matched to a gene. Germline loops: CDR1 MNHEY, CDR2 SMNVEV (reference sequence). This CDR3 is CASSSGRTSGNYEQYF. In DNA form, the CDR3 reads TGTGCCAGCAGTTCGGGTCGGACTAGCGGGAACTACGAGCAGTACTTC.